Below, one T cell receptor (beta chain) is given with its context. Antigen unknown. The entry originates in a study of T cell repertoires in cytomegalovirus infection. For the study at large: Well-studied HLA-B-restricted CMV epitopes were used in the study alongside recently identified HLA-C-restricted ones. Both CMV infection and a matching HLA type were indicated by public TCR beta signatures.

TCRdb ran MiXCR on the reads and lists one entry per CDR3 protein. The data show 140,000 to 150,000 distinct CDR3 sequences, with about 31% seen just once and about 52% held by the top ten. Study observations and caveats: What dominated the ex vivo response were HLA-C-restricted CMV-specific TCR beta clonotypes. Carriers of CMV and the relevant HLA type were discriminated by public TCR beta frequency.

Per germline, CDR1 SEHNR and CDR2 FQNEAQ (reference sequence). V lost 2 bases and J lost 2, with 9 bases in between. This CDR3 spans 14 amino acids. The chain employs TRBV7-9 and TRBJ2-5; D might be TRBD1 (5 bases). The source is a human donor in good health (CMV status not recorded). Some clones in this sample may be carry-over from other donors' samples. Specimen: CD8+ T cells from cultured PBMCs, collected from culture after CMV antigen stimulation. The CDR3, as DNA: TGTGCCAGCAGCTTAATCGCAGGGCAAGAGACCCAGTACTTC. Translation gives CASSLIAGQETQYF.